This paragraph covers one T cell receptor (beta chain) sequence. What it binds is unknown. This record comes from a study of OX40 agonist ivuxolimab in advanced cancers. Notes on the study in general: Relative to CD4+ cells, CD8+ T cells on average had more expanded clones. At doses 0.1 to 3.0 mg/kg, CD4+ and CD8+ clones expanded. Expansion of clones was among the lowest in partial responders at 0.1-3.0 mg/kg.

CDR3 length: 12 residues. V lost 6 bases, J lost 5 bases, and 10 bases lay in between. Germline V lookup: CDR1 MDHEN, CDR2 SYDVKM. TCRdb's copy holds only in-frame clones and misses some; the assay was immunoSEQ multiplex PCR. The repertoire holds 66,000 or so clones, around 84% seen once, with over 4% in the top ten. Patients had blood sampled at baseline and again on cycle 4 day 1 and cycle 7 day 1. The rearrangement links TRBV28 to TRBJ2-5; D possibly corresponds to TRBD2 (6 bases). The source was CD4+ or CD8+ T cells sorted from blood, collected in a trial of the OX40 agonist ivuxolimab. This clonotype was obtained from an adult with an advanced solid tumor such as melanoma, head and neck, liver or kidney cancer. CDR3 coding DNA: TGTGCCAGCAGGGGACGGGGGGAGACCCAGTACTTC. It yields the protein CASRGRGETQYF.